The rows below give T cell receptor beta chains drawn from one sample of a study of follicular helper T cells after annual influenza vaccination. TCRdb keeps only in-frame clones here, not all; method: immunoSEQ multiplex PCR. The sample consists of nearly 9,000 clones, 75% to 85% of them appearing once. The source material was CXCR5+ CD38- circulating T follicular helper cells from blood, sampled 7 days after influenza vaccination. The receptors were sampled from an adult who received the influenza vaccine. CDR3s include the opening cysteine and the closing phenylalanine or tryptophan. The D gene is left open where the match is weak. Size tells how often a clone was seen (once, few, many) or the class of an expanded clone, and some rows leave it out.

CDR3 protein: CASSYRGGWTEAFF
CDR3 DNA: TGTGCCAGCAGTTACAGGGGAGGATGGACTGAAGCTTTCTTT
J gene: TRBJ1-1
D gene: NA
clone size: NA
V gene: TRBV6-5

CDR3 protein: CASSPTAGKNYGYTF
CDR3 DNA: TGTGCCAGCTCACCCACGGCAGGGAAGAACTATGGCTACACCTTC
J gene: TRBJ1-2
D gene: NA
clone size: NA
V gene: TRBV18

CDR3 protein: CASRTGDREAFF
CDR3 DNA: TGTGCCAGCAGGACCGGGGACAGGGAAGCTTTCTTT
J gene: TRBJ1-1
D gene: TRBD1
clone size: NA
V gene: TRBV6-1

CDR3 protein: CSVEDRGWAAFF
CDR3 DNA: TGCAGCGTTGAAGATCGGGGCTGGGCCGCTTTCTTT
J gene: TRBJ1-1
D gene: NA
clone size: NA
V gene: TRBV29-1

CDR3 protein: CASSLGNQGSNEQFF
CDR3 DNA: TGTGCCAGCAGTTTAGGAAATCAGGGATCCAATGAGCAGTTCTTC
J gene: TRBJ2-1
D gene: NA
clone size: NA
V gene: TRBV7-2

CDR3 protein: CASRINLNTEAFF
CDR3 DNA: TGTGCCAGCAGGATAAACTTGAACACTGAAGCTTTCTTT
J gene: TRBJ1-1
D gene: NA
clone size: NA
V gene: TRBV6-1

CDR3 protein: CAISESVGENGYTF
CDR3 DNA: TGTGCCATCAGTGAGTCAGTGGGGGAAAATGGCTACACCTTC
J gene: TRBJ1-2
D gene: NA
clone size: NA
V gene: TRBV10-3

CDR3 protein: CASSQSLVSPLHF
CDR3 DNA: TGTGCCAGCAGCCAATCTCTAGTTTCACCCCTCCACTTT
J gene: TRBJ1-6
D gene: NA
clone size: NA
V gene: TRBV4-2

CDR3 protein: CASSQVAGEQYF
CDR3 DNA: TGTGCCAGCAGCCAAGTGGCGGGCGAGCAGTACTTC
J gene: TRBJ2-7
D gene: NA
clone size: few
V gene: TRBV4-2

CDR3 protein: CATRDRNYGYTF
CDR3 DNA: TGTGCCACCCGGGACAGGAACTATGGCTACACCTTC
J gene: TRBJ1-2
D gene: TRBD1
clone size: NA
V gene: TRBV19

CDR3 protein: CASSKAVRDSSYEQYF
CDR3 DNA: TGTGCCAGCAGCAAAGCTGTTCGGGACAGCTCCTACGAGCAGTACTTC
J gene: TRBJ2-7
D gene: NA
clone size: few
V gene: TRBV21-1

CDR3 protein: CASSRAWDQETQYF
CDR3 DNA: TGTGCCAGCAGCCGCGCCTGGGACCAAGAGACCCAGTACTTC
J gene: TRBJ2-5
D gene: NA
clone size: NA
V gene: TRBV7-8

CDR3 protein: CASSGGPTNTGELFF
CDR3 DNA: TGTGCCAGTAGTGGTGGACCGACAAACACCGGGGAGCTGTTTTTT
J gene: TRBJ2-2
D gene: NA
clone size: NA
V gene: TRBV19

CDR3 protein: CASSLNGGETQYF
CDR3 DNA: TGTGCCAGCAGCTTAAATGGCGGGGAGACCCAGTACTTC
J gene: TRBJ2-5
D gene: NA
clone size: NA
V gene: TRBV7-3

CDR3 protein: CSAMTGWYEQYF
CDR3 DNA: TGCAGCGCCATGACAGGGTGGTACGAGCAGTACTTC
J gene: TRBJ2-7
D gene: TRBD1
clone size: NA
V gene: TRBV29-1

CDR3 protein: CASSALGQGSPEAFF
CDR3 DNA: TGTGCCAGCAGCGCGCTTGGACAGGGCAGCCCTGAAGCTTTCTTT
J gene: TRBJ1-1
D gene: TRBD1
clone size: NA
V gene: TRBV7-2

CDR3 protein: CAWSVGSSSGANVLTF
CDR3 DNA: TGTGCCTGGAGTGTAGGGTCGAGCTCTGGGGCCAACGTCCTGACTTTC
J gene: TRBJ2-6
D gene: NA
clone size: NA
V gene: TRBV30

CDR3 protein: CSVFRNYEQYF
CDR3 DNA: TGCAGCGTTTTCCGTAACTACGAGCAGTACTTC
J gene: TRBJ2-7
D gene: NA
clone size: NA
V gene: TRBV29-1

CDR3 protein: CAISGTGAQPAGELFF
CDR3 DNA: TGTGCCATCAGTGGGACAGGAGCCCAGCCGGCCGGGGAGCTGTTTTTT
J gene: TRBJ2-2
D gene: TRBD1
clone size: NA
V gene: TRBV10-3

CDR3 protein: CAWSGTGSNSPLHF
CDR3 DNA: TGTGCCTGGAGTGGGACAGGGAGTAATTCACCCCTCCACTTT
J gene: TRBJ1-6
D gene: TRBD1
clone size: NA
V gene: TRBV30

CDR3 protein: CASSSGLALETQYF
CDR3 DNA: TGTGCCAGTAGTTCGGGACTAGCGTTAGAGACCCAGTACTTC
J gene: TRBJ2-5
D gene: TRBD2
clone size: NA
V gene: TRBV19

CDR3 protein: CARQTLGGRSEAFF
CDR3 DNA: TGTGCCCGCCAGACCCTCGGGGGAAGGTCTGAAGCTTTCTTT
J gene: TRBJ1-1
D gene: NA
clone size: NA
V gene: TRBV30

CDR3 protein: CASSQSWGEKLFF
CDR3 DNA: TGCGCCAGCAGCCAAAGCTGGGGCGAAAAACTGTTTTTT
J gene: TRBJ1-4
D gene: NA
clone size: NA
V gene: TRBV4-3

CDR3 protein: CASSLDGTGALGGYTF
CDR3 DNA: TGTGCCAGCAGCTTGGATGGGACAGGCGCCCTTGGGGGCTACACCTTC
J gene: TRBJ1-2
D gene: TRBD1
clone size: NA
V gene: TRBV5-4

CDR3 protein: CASSQGLAGGPSTGELFF
CDR3 DNA: TGTGCCAGCAGCCAGGGACTAGCGGGGGGGCCGAGCACCGGGGAGCTGTTTTTT
J gene: TRBJ2-2
D gene: TRBD2
clone size: NA
V gene: TRBV4-2

CDR3 protein: CSAEPGRGGSYTF
CDR3 DNA: TGCAGCGCTGAACCCGGACGCGGGGGTAGCTACACCTTC
J gene: TRBJ1-2
D gene: NA
clone size: NA
V gene: TRBV29-1

CDR3 protein: CATSRDPGAGEQYF
CDR3 DNA: TGTGCCACCAGCAGAGATCCGGGGGCAGGGGAGCAGTACTTC
J gene: TRBJ2-7
D gene: NA
clone size: NA
V gene: TRBV15

CDR3 protein: CASSDRGVWTEAFF
CDR3 DNA: TGTGCCAGTTCAGACAGGGGGGTATGGACTGAAGCTTTCTTT
J gene: TRBJ1-1
D gene: TRBD1
clone size: NA
V gene: TRBV19

CDR3 protein: CASSLATGEEKLFF
CDR3 DNA: TGCGCCAGCAGCTTGGCGACAGGGGAAGAAAAACTGTTTTTT
J gene: TRBJ1-4
D gene: TRBD1
clone size: NA
V gene: TRBV5-1

CDR3 protein: CASSYSRGQAYEQYF
CDR3 DNA: TGTGCCAGCAGTTACTCGAGGGGACAGGCCTACGAGCAGTACTTC
J gene: TRBJ2-7
D gene: TRBD1
clone size: NA
V gene: TRBV6-6

CDR3 protein: CASSPGLGDMSTQYF
CDR3 DNA: TGTGCCAGCAGTCCAGGACTGGGGGACATGTCGACCCAGTACTTC
J gene: TRBJ2-5
D gene: NA
clone size: NA
V gene: TRBV28

CDR3 protein: CASSSSTGGTGELFF
CDR3 DNA: TGCGCCAGCAGCTCATCGACAGGGGGAACCGGGGAGCTGTTTTTT
J gene: TRBJ2-2
D gene: TRBD1
clone size: NA
V gene: TRBV5-1

CDR3 protein: CASSVRDRDNEQFF
CDR3 DNA: TGCGCCAGCAGTGTAAGGGACAGGGATAATGAGCAGTTCTTC
J gene: TRBJ2-1
D gene: TRBD1
clone size: NA
V gene: TRBV10-1

CDR3 protein: CASSSLLGAGTEAFF
CDR3 DNA: TGTGCCAGCAGCTCCCTCCTGGGGGCGGGCACTGAAGCTTTCTTT
J gene: TRBJ1-1
D gene: NA
clone size: once
V gene: TRBV7-2

CDR3 protein: CASSSKQGVTGELFF
CDR3 DNA: TGTGCCAGCAGTAGTAAGCAGGGTGTCACCGGGGAGCTGTTTTTT
J gene: TRBJ2-2
D gene: NA
clone size: NA
V gene: TRBV6-1

CDR3 protein: CASKSLSGGSYEQYF
CDR3 DNA: TGTGCCAGCAAGTCACTTAGCGGGGGATCCTACGAGCAGTACTTC
J gene: TRBJ2-7
D gene: TRBD2
clone size: NA
V gene: TRBV27

CDR3 protein: CASSLRDLNTGELFF
CDR3 DNA: TGTGCCAGTAGTCTCAGGGACCTGAACACCGGGGAGCTGTTTTTT
J gene: TRBJ2-2
D gene: NA
clone size: NA
V gene: TRBV19

CDR3 protein: CASSPEGQRGQPQHF
CDR3 DNA: TGCGCCAGCAGCCCCGAGGGCCAGCGAGGACAGCCCCAGCATTTT
J gene: TRBJ1-5
D gene: NA
clone size: NA
V gene: TRBV4-1

CDR3 protein: CASSPGPSGSTDTQYF
CDR3 DNA: TGCGCCAGCAGCCCCGGGCCTAGCGGAAGCACAGATACGCAGTATTTT
J gene: TRBJ2-3
D gene: TRBD2
clone size: once
V gene: TRBV5-1

CDR3 protein: CASSEVGRAYEQYF
CDR3 DNA: TGTGCCAGCAGTGAAGTGGGTAGGGCCTACGAGCAGTACTTC
J gene: TRBJ2-7
D gene: NA
clone size: NA
V gene: TRBV6-1

CDR3 protein: CASSLTGTPPNEQYF
CDR3 DNA: TGTGCCAGCAGTTTAACCGGGACACCCCCTAACGAGCAGTACTTC
J gene: TRBJ2-7
D gene: NA
clone size: NA
V gene: TRBV27

CDR3 protein: CASSPRDRGGEKLFF
CDR3 DNA: TGTGCCAGCTCACCTCGGGACAGGGGAGGTGAAAAACTGTTTTTT
J gene: TRBJ1-4
D gene: TRBD1
clone size: once
V gene: TRBV18

CDR3 protein: CASSLRGSGQGGEQYF
CDR3 DNA: TGCGCCAGCAGCCTCAGGGGATCGGGACAGGGAGGCGAGCAGTACTTC
J gene: TRBJ2-7
D gene: TRBD1
clone size: once
V gene: TRBV4-1

CDR3 protein: CASSRSGNEKLFF
CDR3 DNA: TGTGCCAGCAGCCGGTCGGGTAATGAAAAACTGTTTTTT
J gene: TRBJ1-4
D gene: NA
clone size: few
V gene: TRBV14

CDR3 protein: CASSGRTGYSGANVLTF
CDR3 DNA: TGTGCCAGCAGTGGAAGGACAGGCTACTCTGGGGCCAACGTCCTGACTTTC
J gene: TRBJ2-6
D gene: TRBD1
clone size: NA
V gene: TRBV2

CDR3 protein: CASSVGTSGGRETQYF
CDR3 DNA: TGTGCCAGCAGCGTCGGGACTAGCGGGGGGAGGGAGACCCAGTACTTC
J gene: TRBJ2-5
D gene: TRBD2
clone size: NA
V gene: TRBV9

CDR3 protein: CAWSVRGGVGGNQPQHF
CDR3 DNA: TGTGCCTGGAGTGTACGAGGCGGGGTTGGTGGCAATCAGCCCCAGCATTTT
J gene: TRBJ1-5
D gene: NA
clone size: NA
V gene: TRBV30

CDR3 protein: CSVDQTGGETQYF
CDR3 DNA: TGCAGCGTTGACCAGACAGGGGGCGAGACCCAGTACTTC
J gene: TRBJ2-5
D gene: TRBD1
clone size: NA
V gene: TRBV29-1

CDR3 protein: CASSDLGGDTEAFF
CDR3 DNA: TGTGCCAGCAGTGACCTCGGGGGCGACACTGAAGCTTTCTTT
J gene: TRBJ1-1
D gene: NA
clone size: NA
V gene: TRBV6-1

CDR3 protein: CASSFPQGNNYGYTF
CDR3 DNA: TGTGCCAGCAGTTTCCCACAGGGAAATAACTATGGCTACACCTTC
J gene: TRBJ1-2
D gene: NA
clone size: few
V gene: TRBV28

CDR3 protein: CASSLVGGTGNEQFF
CDR3 DNA: TGTGCCAGCAGCTTAGTGGGCGGGACCGGCAATGAGCAGTTCTTC
J gene: TRBJ2-1
D gene: NA
clone size: NA
V gene: TRBV21-1

CDR3 protein: CASSVQGSTEAFF
CDR3 DNA: TGTGCCAGCAGCGTACAGGGGAGCACTGAAGCTTTCTTT
J gene: TRBJ1-1
D gene: TRBD1
clone size: NA
V gene: TRBV7-2

CDR3 protein: CASSPTVRGQDTEAFF
CDR3 DNA: TGTGCCAGCAGCCCCACTGTCCGGGGGCAAGACACTGAAGCTTTCTTT
J gene: TRBJ1-1
D gene: NA
clone size: NA
V gene: TRBV9

CDR3 protein: CAIRRDTNQPQHF
CDR3 DNA: TGTGCCATCAGGCGGGACACTAATCAGCCCCAGCATTTT
J gene: TRBJ1-5
D gene: NA
clone size: NA
V gene: TRBV10-3

CDR3 protein: CASSMEGFNYGYTF
CDR3 DNA: TGCGCCAGCAGCATGGAGGGGTTCAACTATGGCTACACCTTC
J gene: TRBJ1-2
D gene: NA
clone size: few
V gene: TRBV5-1

CDR3 protein: CAISEVLGYTF
CDR3 DNA: TGTGCCATCAGTGAGGTTTTGGGCTACACCTTC
J gene: TRBJ1-2
D gene: NA
clone size: NA
V gene: TRBV10-3

CDR3 protein: CASSPEPTLNTEAFF
CDR3 DNA: TGTGCCAGCAGTCCAGAACCCACTCTGAACACTGAAGCTTTCTTT
J gene: TRBJ1-1
D gene: NA
clone size: NA
V gene: TRBV13

CDR3 protein: CASSLWVLAGVVSEQFF
CDR3 DNA: TGTGCCAGCAGCTTATGGGTCTTGGCGGGAGTAGTGTCTGAGCAGTTCTTC
J gene: TRBJ2-1
D gene: TRBD2
clone size: NA
V gene: TRBV7-9

CDR3 protein: CASSLETGAGNEKLFF
CDR3 DNA: TGCGCCAGCAGCTTGGAGACAGGGGCGGGTAATGAAAAACTGTTTTTT
J gene: TRBJ1-4
D gene: TRBD1
clone size: NA
V gene: TRBV5-1

CDR3 protein: CSALRGRNEQFF
CDR3 DNA: TGCAGCGCTCTCAGGGGGCGCAATGAGCAGTTCTTC
J gene: TRBJ2-1
D gene: TRBD1
clone size: NA
V gene: TRBV29-1